This T cell receptor beta chain originates from a study of T-cell reconstitution after alpha-beta-depleted transplantation in children. Study findings and constraints: Some patients' high day-60 TCRbeta diversity was traced to surviving recipient T cells and thymic progenitors. It was newly produced T cells that mostly accounted for T-cell counts and diversity one year after transplant. Where alpha-beta T cells came from about two months after transplant was reportedly several hundred expanded graft clones.

This clonotype was observed a single time. Its antigen remains unknown. Researchers prepared the TCRbeta library using unique molecular identifiers, the study reports. In TCRdb, the PCR reads were re-called with MiXCR into one record per CDR3 protein. The sample has hundreds of thousands of distinct CDR3 sequences, more than 15% seen once; the top ten hold about 41%. V was clipped by 5 bases and J by 0 bases, with 2 bases between them. CDR3 length: 12 amino acids. Germline V gene data show CDR1 as SGHAT and CDR2 as FQNNGV. This specimen was PBMCs, mostly from graft donor cells, taken 360 days after TCRalphabeta/CD19-depleted stem cell transplant. This rearrangement joins TRBV11-2 to TRBJ1-5; D gene ambiguous. This sequence originates from a male patient between 2 and 15 years old who had a stem cell transplant for acute lymphoblastic leukemia, so the T cells may come from the graft donor. This CDR3 reads CASSHSNQPQHF. The DNA of the CDR3 is TGTGCCAGCAGCCATAGCAATCAGCCCCAGCATTTT. The entire variable domain, with the rest obtained from reference TRBV11-2 and TRBJ1-5, is as follows: EAGVAQSPRYKIIEKRQSVAFWCNPISGHATLYWYQQILGQGPKLLIQFQNNGVVDDSQLPKDRFSAERLKGVDSTLKIQPAKLEDSAVYLCASSHSNQPQHFGDGTRLSIL.